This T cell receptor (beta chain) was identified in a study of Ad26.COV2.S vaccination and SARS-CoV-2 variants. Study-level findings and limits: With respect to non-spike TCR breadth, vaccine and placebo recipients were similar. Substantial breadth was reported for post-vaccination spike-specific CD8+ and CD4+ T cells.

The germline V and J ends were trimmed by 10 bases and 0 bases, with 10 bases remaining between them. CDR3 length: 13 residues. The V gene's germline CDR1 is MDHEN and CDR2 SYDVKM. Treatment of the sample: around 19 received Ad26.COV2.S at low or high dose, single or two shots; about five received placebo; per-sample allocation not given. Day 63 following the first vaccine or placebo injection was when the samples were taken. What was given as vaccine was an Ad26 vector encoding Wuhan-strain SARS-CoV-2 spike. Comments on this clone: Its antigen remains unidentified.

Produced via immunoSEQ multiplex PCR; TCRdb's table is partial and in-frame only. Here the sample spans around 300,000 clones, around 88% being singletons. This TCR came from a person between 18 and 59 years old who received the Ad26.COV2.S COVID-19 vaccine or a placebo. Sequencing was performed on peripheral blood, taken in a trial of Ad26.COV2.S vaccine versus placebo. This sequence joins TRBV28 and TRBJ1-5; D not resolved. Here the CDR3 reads CATTTDSNQPQHF. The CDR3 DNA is TGTGCCACCACGACCGATAGCAATCAGCCCCAGCATTTT.